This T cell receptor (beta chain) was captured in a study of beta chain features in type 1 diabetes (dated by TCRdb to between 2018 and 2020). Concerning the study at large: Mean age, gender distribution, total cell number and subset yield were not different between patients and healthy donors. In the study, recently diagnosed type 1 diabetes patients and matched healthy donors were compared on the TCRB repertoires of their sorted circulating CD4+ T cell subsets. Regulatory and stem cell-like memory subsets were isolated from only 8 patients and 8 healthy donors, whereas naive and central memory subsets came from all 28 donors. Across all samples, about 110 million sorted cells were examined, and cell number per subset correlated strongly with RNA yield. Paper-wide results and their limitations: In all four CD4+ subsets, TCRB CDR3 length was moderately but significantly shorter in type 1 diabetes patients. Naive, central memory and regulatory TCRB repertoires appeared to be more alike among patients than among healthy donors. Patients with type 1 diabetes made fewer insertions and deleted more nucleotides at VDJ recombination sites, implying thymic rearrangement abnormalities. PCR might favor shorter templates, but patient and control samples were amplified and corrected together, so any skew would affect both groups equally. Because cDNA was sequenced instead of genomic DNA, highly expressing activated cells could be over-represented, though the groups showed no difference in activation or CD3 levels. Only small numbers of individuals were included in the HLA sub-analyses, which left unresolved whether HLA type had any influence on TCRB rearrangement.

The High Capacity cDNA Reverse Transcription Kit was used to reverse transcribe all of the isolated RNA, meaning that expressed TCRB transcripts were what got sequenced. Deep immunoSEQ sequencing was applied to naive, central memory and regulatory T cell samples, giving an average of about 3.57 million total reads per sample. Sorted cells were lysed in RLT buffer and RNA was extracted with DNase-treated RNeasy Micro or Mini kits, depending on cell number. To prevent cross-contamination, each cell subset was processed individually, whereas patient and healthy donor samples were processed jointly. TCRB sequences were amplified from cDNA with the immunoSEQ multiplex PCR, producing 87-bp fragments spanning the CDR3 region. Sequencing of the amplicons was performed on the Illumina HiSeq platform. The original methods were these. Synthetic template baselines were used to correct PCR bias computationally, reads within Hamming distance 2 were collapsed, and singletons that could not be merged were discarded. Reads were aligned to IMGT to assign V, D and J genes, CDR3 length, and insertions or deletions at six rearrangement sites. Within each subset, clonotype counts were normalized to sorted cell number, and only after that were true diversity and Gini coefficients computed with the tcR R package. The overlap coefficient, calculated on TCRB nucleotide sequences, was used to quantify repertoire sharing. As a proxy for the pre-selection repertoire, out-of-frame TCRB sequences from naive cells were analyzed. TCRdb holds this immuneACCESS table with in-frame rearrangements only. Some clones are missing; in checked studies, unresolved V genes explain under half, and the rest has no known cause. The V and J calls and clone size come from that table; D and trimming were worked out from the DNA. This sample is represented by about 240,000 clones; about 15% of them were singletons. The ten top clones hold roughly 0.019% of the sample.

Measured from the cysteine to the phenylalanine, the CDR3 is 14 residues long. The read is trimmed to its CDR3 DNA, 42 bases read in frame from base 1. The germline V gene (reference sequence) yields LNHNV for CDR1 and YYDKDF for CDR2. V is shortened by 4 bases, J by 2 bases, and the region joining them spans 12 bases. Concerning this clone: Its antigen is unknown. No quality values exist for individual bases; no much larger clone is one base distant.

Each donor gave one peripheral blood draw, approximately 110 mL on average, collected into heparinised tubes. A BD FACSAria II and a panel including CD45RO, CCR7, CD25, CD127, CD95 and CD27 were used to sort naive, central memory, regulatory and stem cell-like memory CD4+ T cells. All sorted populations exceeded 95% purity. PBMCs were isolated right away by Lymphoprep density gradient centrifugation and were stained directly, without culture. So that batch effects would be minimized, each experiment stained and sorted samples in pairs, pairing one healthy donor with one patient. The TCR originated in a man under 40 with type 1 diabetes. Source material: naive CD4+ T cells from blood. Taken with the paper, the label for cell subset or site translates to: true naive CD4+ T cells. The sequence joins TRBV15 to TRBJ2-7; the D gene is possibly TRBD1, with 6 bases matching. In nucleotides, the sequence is TGTGCCACCAGCATCAGCAGGGGTCCCTACGAGCAGTACTTC. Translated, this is CATSISRGPYEQYF.